Detailed here is one T cell receptor beta chain. The sample belongs to a study of control samples from healthy donors and cancer patients. Produced via immunoSEQ multiplex PCR; TCRdb's table is partial and in-frame only. The sample includes roughly 80,000 clones, about 92% of them seen just once. This TCR derives from a woman aged 55-75 years in good health. The sequenced sample was blood.

DNA of the CDR3: TGCGCCAGCAGCTTGGCCGGGACCCGAGGTGAAAAACTGTTTTTT. It encodes CASSLAGTRGEKLFF. J is TRBJ1-4 and V is TRBV5-1; D possibly corresponds to TRBD1 (5 bases). This CDR3 contains 15 residues. Per the germline V gene, CDR1 is SGHRS and CDR2 is YFSETQ. V lost 0 bases and J lost 7, with 13 bases in between.